The next 31 T cell receptor beta chains were all read from a single sample in a study of cytomegalovirus exposure and HLA in healthy donors. PCR employed 60 Vbeta and 13 Jbeta primers. Sequencing used immunoSEQ multiplex PCR; TCRdb keeps in-frame clones, though not all of them. The sample yields about 72,000 clones, roughly 74% seen once. Sequenced material: PBMCs. The source of these receptors is a man aged 35-49 years in good health and CMV-seronegative.

The chain has TRBV7-2 and TRBJ2-1; tentatively, D is TRBD1 (5 bases). Per the germline V gene, CDR1 is SGHTA and CDR2 is FQGNSA. V was cut by 7 bases and J by 5 bases, with 12 bases left in between. The CDR3 length is 13 residues. CDR3 in DNA: TGTGCCAGCAACAACGACAGAAACAATGAGCAGTTCTTC. As protein: CASNNDRNNEQFF. The complete variable domain, with remaining parts taken from reference TRBV7-2 and TRBJ2-1, reads GAGVSQSPSNKVTEKGKDVELRCDPISGHTALYWYRQSLGQGLEFLIYFQGNSAPDKSGLPSDRFSAERTGGSVSTLTIQRTQQEDSAVYLCASNNDRNNEQFFGPGTRLTVL.

This clone was seen just once. V gene TRBV27 combines with J gene TRBJ2-2, with 9 bases aligning to TRBD2. In germline, CDR1 is MNHEY, CDR2 SMNVEV (reference sequence). V shed 5 bases and J 5 bases; nucleotides not matched to a gene: 6. The CDR3 sequence is 15 residues long. The chain's CDR3 is CASSPAGGRTGELFF. The CDR3 DNA sequence: TGTGCCAGCAGTCCCGCGGGGGGGAGGACCGGGGAGCTGTTTTTT.

The gene calls are TRBV7-2 and TRBJ2-3, with 9 bases aligning to TRBD1. V dropped 3 bases and J dropped 3; count of bases not matched to a gene: 7. Germline V gene lookup returns CDR1 SGHTA and CDR2 FQGNSA. The CDR3 has 16 residues. CDR3 sequence: CASSFKQGARTDTQYF. CDR3 nucleotide sequence: TGTGCCAGCAGCTTTAAACAGGGGGCCCGTACAGATACGCAGTATTTT.

The rearrangement joins TRBV7-9 to TRBJ1-1, with TRBD1 matching over 9 bases. V was clipped by 4 bases and J by 1 base; unmatched bases: 1. Looked up from germline, CDR1 is SEHNR and CDR2 is FQNEAQ (reference sequence). CDR3 length: 14 residues. As DNA, the CDR3 is TGTGCCAGCAGCTCGACAGGGGGGAACACTGAAGCTTTCTTT. It yields the protein CASSSTGGNTEAFF.

The J gene is TRBJ1-6, the V gene TRBV7-2; no clear D. The germline V gene encodes CDR1 SGHTA and CDR2 FQGNSA. Trimming left V 5 bases short and J 4 bases short, with 15 bases between. This CDR3 spans 16 amino acids. This CDR3 is CASSTSSGVYNSPLHF. CDR3 in DNA: TGTGCCAGCAGCACTTCTTCCGGGGTGTATAATTCACCCCTCCACTTT.

This clone has only a few counts. The V gene is TRBV6-5, the J gene TRBJ2-7; 7 positions agree with TRBD1. Germline V gene data show CDR1 as MNHEY and CDR2 as SVGAGI. Trimming at V came to 6 bases and at J to 1 base, leaving 6 bases not matched to a gene. The CDR3 is 14 residues long. CDR3 region: CASRGTVSSYEQYF. Here the CDR3 DNA reads TGTGCCAGCAGGGGGACAGTGTCTTCCTACGAGCAGTACTTC.

The V and J genes are TRBV5-1 and TRBJ1-1; weak D call: TRBD1 (5 bases). The CDR3 extends over 13 amino acids. Between the trimmed V and J ends, which lost 2 bases and 4 bases, there was a span of 9 bases. Germline values: CDR1 SGHRS, CDR2 YFSETQ. This CDR3 is CASSLLGLTEAFF. The CDR3 nucleotides read TGCGCCAGCAGCTTACTGGGGCTCACTGAAGCTTTCTTT.

J is TRBJ1-2 and V is TRBV4-1; D possibly corresponds to TRBD1 (6 bases). Germline CDR1 reads MGHRA; CDR2 reads YSYEKL. V lost 2 bases to trimming and J lost 7 bases, with 17 bases between them. This CDR3 contains 15 residues. CDR3 nucleotide sequence: TGCGCCAGCAGCCAACCTGGGACCATCAGGGGTGGCTACACCTTC. This sequence encodes CASSQPGTIRGGYTF.

V and J are TRBV7-2 and TRBJ1-5; 8 bases are a match to TRBD1. The CDR3 is 17 amino acids. V shed 1 base and J 6 bases; nucleotides not matched to a gene: 11. The germline gives CDR1 SGHTA, CDR2 FQGNSA. Written as DNA, the CDR3 is TGTGCCAGCAGCTTAGTTTTCAGTCAGGGGGCACGTCAGCCCCAGCATTTT. Its protein product is CASSLVFSQGARQPQHF.

This chain links TRBV4-3 with TRBJ1-2; TRBD1 is a possible D gene (6 bases). Germline CDR1 is LGHNA and CDR2 is YSLEER. V gave up 0 bases and J gave up 7 bases, with 15 bases separating them. The CDR3 spans 15 residues. CDR3 in DNA: TGCGCCAGCAGCCAAGATTGGGGGGCGGGGGCTGGCTACACCTTC. It specifies CASSQDWGAGAGYTF.

V and J are TRBV9 and TRBJ1-5; D unresolved. The CDR3 length is 14 residues. Looked up from germline, CDR1 is SGDLS and CDR2 is YYNGEE. Trimming cost V 3 bases and J 0 bases, with 7 bases left between them. The CDR3 here is CASSDRGSNQPQHF. In DNA, the CDR3 is TGTGCCAGCAGCGATCGGGGTAGCAATCAGCCCCAGCATTTT.

This chain uses TRBV18 with TRBJ1-4; D ambiguous. This CDR3 is 13 amino acids long. The V and J ends lost 3 bases and 8 bases respectively, with 10 bases between them. The germline V gene encodes CDR1 KGHSH and CDR2 LQKENI. CDR3 sequence (DNA): TGTGCCAGCTCACCTCCCCCCGGGGAAAAACTGTTTTTT. Its translation: CASSPPPGEKLFF.

The chain links TRBV28 to TRBJ2-7; 7 nucleotides align to TRBD1. Germline CDR1 reads MDHEN; CDR2 reads SYDVKM. V shed 5 bases and J 0 bases; nucleotides not matched to a gene: 7. This CDR3 has 15 residues. CDR3 sequence: CASSPWTGASYEQYF. The CDR3 DNA follows: TGTGCCAGCAGTCCATGGACAGGCGCCTCCTACGAGCAGTACTTC. The variable domain in full, completed from reference TRBV28 and TRBJ2-7, reads DVKVTQSSRYLVKRTGEKVFLECVQDMDHENMFWYRQDPGLGLRLIYFSYDVKMKEKGDIPEGYSVSREKKERFSLILESASTNQTSMYLCASSPWTGASYEQYFGPGTRLTVT.

J is TRBJ2-1 and V is TRBV6-5, with a possible D match to TRBD1 (6 bases). CDR1 is MNHEY and CDR2 is SVGAGI in the germline V gene. Trimming removed 8 bases at V and 6 bases at J, with 14 bases between. CDR3 length: 13 amino acids. CDR3 protein: CASRLGQVNEQFF. The CDR3 DNA is TGTGCCAGCCGATTGGGACAAGTCAATGAGCAGTTCTTC.

This chain joins TRBV28 and TRBJ2-3, with 12 bases identical to TRBD2. V shed 8 bases and J 4 bases; nucleotides not matched to a gene: 7. Germline V gene sequence: CDR1 MDHEN, CDR2 SYDVKM. CDR3 length equals 15 residues. As DNA, the CDR3 is TGTGCCAGCCCCCCTAGCGGGGGGGTGTCAGATACGCAGTATTTT. This gives the protein CASPPSGGVSDTQYF.

The chain carries TRBV7-9 and TRBJ1-4, with D maybe TRBD1 (6 bases). Trimming cost V 5 bases and J 8 bases, with 15 bases left between them. Germline values: CDR1 SEHNR, CDR2 FQNEAQ (reference sequence). The CDR3 is 14 amino acids. The CDR3 loop reads CASSRTAGLEKLFF. For the CDR3, the DNA is TGTGCCAGCAGCCGGACAGCCGGCTTGGAAAAACTGTTTTTT. Combining the CDR3 with reference TRBV7-9 and TRBJ1-4 gives the whole variable domain DTGVSQNPRHKITKRGQNVTFRCDPISEHNRLYWYRQTLGQGPEFLTYFQNEAQLEKSRLLSDRFSAERPKGSFSTLEIQRTEQGDSAMYLCASSRTAGLEKLFFGSGTQLSVL.

This clone occurred a few times. This chain uses TRBV30 with TRBJ1-4; D uncertain. CDR1 and CDR2 (germline): GTSNPN, SVGIG (reference sequence). V shed 5 bases and J shed 7 bases, with 17 bases lying between them. CDR3 length: 14 residues. The CDR3 region is CAWGPKVSVEKLFF. The CDR3 DNA reads TGTGCCTGGGGCCCTAAAGTGAGCGTTGAAAAACTGTTTTTT.

This rearrangement joins TRBV4-1 to TRBJ2-5, with 8 nucleotides matching TRBD1. The J call could be wrong; TRBJ2-7 is a better fit for the DNA end. CDR3 length equals 14 residues. The germline CDR1 and CDR2 sequences are MGHRA and YSYEKL. CDR3 loop: CASSADRATYEQYF. The DNA of the CDR3 is TGCGCCAGCAGCGCGGACAGGGCCACCTACGAGCAGTACTTC.

V is TRBV6-5 and J is TRBJ1-3, with D possibly TRBD1 on 5 matching bases. Germline V gene sequence: CDR1 MNHEY, CDR2 SVGAGI. There are 14 residues in the CDR3. The germline V and J ends were trimmed by 5 bases and 1 base, with 9 bases remaining between them. CDR3 residues: CASSEGVSGNTIYF. The CDR3 DNA is TGTGCCAGCAGTGAAGGGGTGTCTGGAAACACCATATATTTT.

The sample holds one count of this clone. This chain connects TRBV5-4 to TRBJ2-1; 11 bases are a match to TRBD2. V trimming: 4 bases; J trimming: 0 bases; junction bases outside the gene matches: 6. Germline loops: CDR1 SGHNT, CDR2 YYREEE (reference sequence). This CDR3 has 17 amino acids. The DNA of the CDR3 is TGTGCCAGCAGCCGACTAGCGGGGTGGAGCTCCTACAATGAGCAGTTCTTC. The encoded protein is CASSRLAGWSSYNEQFF. The whole variable domain, filled in from reference TRBV5-4 and TRBJ2-1, reads ETGVTQSPTHLIKTRGQQVTLRCSSQSGHNTVSWYQQALGQGPQFIFQYYREEENGRGNFPPRFSGLQFPNYSSELNVNALELDDSALYLCASSRLAGWSSYNEQFFGPGTRLTVL.

This clone has more than one count but fewer than ten. The chain couples TRBV19 to TRBJ2-1; D is ambiguous. This CDR3 contains 13 residues. Trimming shortened V by 7 bases and J by 10 bases, and 17 bases separated the two germline ends. Germline CDR1 LNHDA, CDR2 SQIVND (reference sequence). In nucleotides, the CDR3 is TGTGCCAGTACTTTAGAGTCGGGTCGCGAGCAGTTCTTC. Protein product: CASTLESGREQFF.

V gene TRBV11-2 combines with J gene TRBJ2-1, with 10 bases that match TRBD1. The CDR3 totals 14 residues. Per germline, CDR1 SGHAT and CDR2 FQNNGV. V was pared by 5 bases and J by 8 bases, with 6 bases of the junction left unmatched. CDR3 DNA: TGTGCCAGCAGCCCTCGACAGGGGGCCTATGAGCAGTTCTTC. Translated: CASSPRQGAYEQFF.

This clone was counted between two and nine times. The V and J genes are TRBV5-1 and TRBJ1-2; the D is unclear. Trimming took 4 bases from V and 8 from J, leaving 18 bases between them. Germline V gives CDR1 SGHRS, CDR2 YFSETQ. The CDR3 covers 14 residues. CDR3 DNA sequence: TGCGCCAGCAGCCCAAGGGCCCCTTCGGGGGGCTACACCTTC. Translated: CASSPRAPSGGYTF.

The chain employs TRBV5-6 and TRBJ2-7, with 7 positions matching TRBD1. The CDR3 covers 13 residues. Germline V gene data show CDR1 as SGHDT and CDR2 as YYEEEE. V shed 3 bases, J shed 4 bases, and the junction held 4 bases outside the gene matches. The CDR3 coding sequence is TGTGCCAGCAGCTGGGGACAGACTTACGAGCAGTACTTC. Translated: CASSWGQTYEQYF. Drawing the rest from reference TRBV5-6 and TRBJ2-7, the complete variable domain is DAGVTQSPTHLIKTRGQQVTLRCSPKSGHDTVSWYQQALGQGPQFIFQYYEEEERQRGNFPDRFSGHQFPNYSSELNVNALLLGDSALYLCASSWGQTYEQYFGPGTRLTVT.

V usage is TRBV4-2 and J usage is TRBJ2-3; D is perhaps TRBD2 (6 bases). The germline V gene has CDR1 LGHNA and CDR2 YNFKEQ. V was shortened by 0 bases and J by 7 bases, with 20 bases between the two germline ends. This CDR3 region has 17 residues. CDR3 amino acids: CASSQEKVSGGRNTQYF. In nucleotides, the CDR3 is TGTGCCAGCAGCCAAGAAAAGGTTAGCGGAGGGAGGAATACGCAGTATTTT.

The genes are TRBV6-5 and TRBJ1-3; D call uncertain. CDR1 is MNHEY, CDR2 SVGAGI, per germline. The CDR3 sequence is 16 residues long. The V gene lost 2 bases and the J gene lost 2 bases, with 13 bases spanning the gap. As DNA, the CDR3 is TGTGCCAGCAGTTACGATATCGGGTCTACTGGAAACACCATATATTTT. This translates into CASSYDIGSTGNTIYF.

Comments on this clone: Compared with germline, one end of the junction differs, possibly owing to a read error. The V gene is TRBV6-6, the J gene TRBJ1-2; D is unclear. CDR1 and CDR2 from the germline V gene are MNHNY and SVGAGI (reference sequence). The CDR3 runs to 15 residues. The chain's CDR3 is CASSYLSTGFYGYPF. DNA of the CDR3: TGTGCCAGCAGTTACCTTTCAACCGGGTTTTATGGCTACCCCTTC.

This clone was seen a few times. The rearrangement uses TRBV2 and TRBJ1-5; D might be TRBD1 (6 bases). The CDR3 consists of 15 residues. CDR1 and CDR2 (germline): SNHLY, FYNNEI. V dropped 8 bases and J dropped 0 bases, with 14 bases sitting between them. Here the CDR3 reads CASSGGPDSNQPQHF. The CDR3 DNA reads TGTGCCAGCTCGGGGGGGCCAGATAGCAATCAGCCCCAGCATTTT.

The chain uses TRBV30 and TRBJ1-1; 10 nucleotides match TRBD1. Germline V gene lookup returns CDR1 GTSNPN and CDR2 SVGIG (reference sequence). The CDR3 is 16 residues long. J was trimmed by 3 bases and V by 7 bases; bases with no gene match: 14. The DNA for the CDR3 is TGTGCCTTACACTCTGCCTTGGGACAGGGGTACACTGAAGCTTTCTTT. Protein: CALHSALGQGYTEAFF.

This clone appeared once. The rearrangement uses TRBV5-1 and TRBJ2-1, with D tentatively TRBD2 (7 bases). With 7 bases removed from V and 8 bases from J, the gap between germline ends came to 16 bases. Germline V CDR1 and CDR2: SGHRS, YFSETQ. This CDR3 has 13 residues. This CDR3 is CASGRGGIDEQFF. CDR3 nucleotide sequence: TGCGCCAGCGGCAGGGGAGGGATCGATGAGCAGTTCTTC. Variable domain in full (rest from reference TRBV5-1 and TRBJ2-1): KAGVTQTPRYLIKTRGQQVTLSCSPISGHRSVSWYQQTPGQGLQFLFEYFSETQRNKGNFPGRFSGRQFSNSRSEMNVSTLELGDSALYLCASGRGGIDEQFFGPGTRLTVL.

V gene TRBV19 combines with J gene TRBJ2-7, with D perhaps TRBD1 (5 bases). The germline CDR1 and CDR2 sequences are LNHDA and SQIVND (reference sequence). Trimming left V 4 bases short and J 2 bases short, with 18 bases between. This CDR3 comprises 16 residues. In DNA form, the CDR3 reads TGTGCCAGTAGTAAGTATGGGCAGGGTGAGGCCTACGAGCAGTACTTC. It codes for CASSKYGQGEAYEQYF.